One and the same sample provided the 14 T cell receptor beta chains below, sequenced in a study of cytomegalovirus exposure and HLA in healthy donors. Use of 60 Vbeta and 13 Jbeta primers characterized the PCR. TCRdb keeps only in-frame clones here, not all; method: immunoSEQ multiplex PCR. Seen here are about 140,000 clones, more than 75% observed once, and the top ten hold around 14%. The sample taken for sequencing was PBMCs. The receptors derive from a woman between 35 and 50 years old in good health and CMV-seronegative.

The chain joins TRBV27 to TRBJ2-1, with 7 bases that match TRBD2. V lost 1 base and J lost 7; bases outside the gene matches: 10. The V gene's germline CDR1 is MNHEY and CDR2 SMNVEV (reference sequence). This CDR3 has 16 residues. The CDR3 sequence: CASSLWAGVKGNEQFF. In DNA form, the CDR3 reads TGTGCCAGCAGTTTATGGGCGGGAGTTAAGGGGAATGAGCAGTTCTTC.

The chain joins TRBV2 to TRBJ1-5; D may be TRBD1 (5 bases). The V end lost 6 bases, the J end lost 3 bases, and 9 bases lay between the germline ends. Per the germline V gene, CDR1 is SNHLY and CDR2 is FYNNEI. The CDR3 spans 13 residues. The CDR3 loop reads CASRRQPNQPQHF. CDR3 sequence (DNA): TGTGCCAGCAGAAGACAGCCCAATCAGCCCCAGCATTTT.

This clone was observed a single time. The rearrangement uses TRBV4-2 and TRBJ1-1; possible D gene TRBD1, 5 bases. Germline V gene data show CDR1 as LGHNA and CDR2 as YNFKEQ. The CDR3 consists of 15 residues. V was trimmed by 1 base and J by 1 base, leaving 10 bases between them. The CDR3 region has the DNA TGTGCCAGCAGCCAAGTAGGAGGGACGAACACTGAAGCTTTCTTT. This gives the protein CASSQVGGTNTEAFF.

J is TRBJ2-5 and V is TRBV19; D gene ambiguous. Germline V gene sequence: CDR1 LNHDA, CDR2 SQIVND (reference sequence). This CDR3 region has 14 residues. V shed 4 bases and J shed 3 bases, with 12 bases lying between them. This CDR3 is CASSTHYKKETQYF. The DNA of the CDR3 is TGTGCCAGTAGTACCCACTACAAAAAAGAGACCCAGTACTTC.

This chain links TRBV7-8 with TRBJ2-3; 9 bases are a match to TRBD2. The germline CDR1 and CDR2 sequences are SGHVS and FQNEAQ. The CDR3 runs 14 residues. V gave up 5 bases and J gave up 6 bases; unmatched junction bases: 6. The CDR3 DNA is TGTGCCAGCAGCACAGGACTAGCGCGTGATACGCAGTATTTT. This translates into CASSTGLARDTQYF.

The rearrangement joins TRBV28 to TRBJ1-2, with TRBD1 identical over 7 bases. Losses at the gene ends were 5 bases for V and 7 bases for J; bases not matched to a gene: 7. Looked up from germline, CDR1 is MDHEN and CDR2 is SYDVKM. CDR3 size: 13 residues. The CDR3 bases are TGTGCCAGCAGTCCACAGGGGTTGGGTGGCTACACCTTC. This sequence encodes CASSPQGLGGYTF.

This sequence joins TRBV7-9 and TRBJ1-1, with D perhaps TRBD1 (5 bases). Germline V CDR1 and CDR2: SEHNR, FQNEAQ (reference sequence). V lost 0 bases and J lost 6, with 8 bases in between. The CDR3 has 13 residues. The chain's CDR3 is CASSLAGGAEAFF. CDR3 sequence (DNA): TGTGCCAGCAGCTTAGCGGGGGGAGCTGAAGCTTTCTTT.

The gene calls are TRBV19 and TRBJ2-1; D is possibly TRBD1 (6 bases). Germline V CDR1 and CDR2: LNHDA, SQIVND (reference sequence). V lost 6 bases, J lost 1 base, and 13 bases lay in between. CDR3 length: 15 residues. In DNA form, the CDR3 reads TGTGCCAGTAGAAAAAAACAGGGTTCCTACAATGAGCAGTTCTTC. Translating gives CASRKKQGSYNEQFF.

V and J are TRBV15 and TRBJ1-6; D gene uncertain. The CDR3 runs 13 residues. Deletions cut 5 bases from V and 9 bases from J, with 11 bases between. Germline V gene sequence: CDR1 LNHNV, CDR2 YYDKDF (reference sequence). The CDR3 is CATSAAIGSPLHF. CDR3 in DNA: TGTGCCACCAGCGCGGCCATTGGTTCACCCCTCCACTTT.

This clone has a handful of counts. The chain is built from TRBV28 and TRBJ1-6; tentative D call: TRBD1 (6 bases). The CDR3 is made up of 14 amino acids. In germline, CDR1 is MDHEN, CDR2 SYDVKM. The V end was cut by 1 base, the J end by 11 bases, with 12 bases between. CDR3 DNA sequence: TGTGCCAGCAGTTTATTTGGGGGGGGCGCACCCCTCCACTTT. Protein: CASSLFGGGAPLHF.

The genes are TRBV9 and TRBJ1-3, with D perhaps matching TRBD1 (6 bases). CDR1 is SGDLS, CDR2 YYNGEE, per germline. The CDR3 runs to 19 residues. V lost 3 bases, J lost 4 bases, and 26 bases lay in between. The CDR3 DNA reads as TGTGCCAGCAGCGCTCACTTCCGGGCCGGTCACACAGGGGGAAACACCATATATTTT. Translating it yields CASSAHFRAGHTGGNTIYF.

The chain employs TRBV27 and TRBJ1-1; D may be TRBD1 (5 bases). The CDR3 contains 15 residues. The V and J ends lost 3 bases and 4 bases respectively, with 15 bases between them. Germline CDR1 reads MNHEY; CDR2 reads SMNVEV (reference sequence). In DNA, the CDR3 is TGTGCCAGCAGTTTGGGGGGGAAAAGCCCCACTGAAGCTTTCTTT. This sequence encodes CASSLGGKSPTEAFF.

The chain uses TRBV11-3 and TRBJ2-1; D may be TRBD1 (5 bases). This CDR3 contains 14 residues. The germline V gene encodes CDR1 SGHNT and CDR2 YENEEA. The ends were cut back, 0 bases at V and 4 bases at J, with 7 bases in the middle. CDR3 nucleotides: TGTGCCAGCAGCTTAGAAGGGGCGTACAATGAGCAGTTCTTC. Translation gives CASSLEGAYNEQFF.

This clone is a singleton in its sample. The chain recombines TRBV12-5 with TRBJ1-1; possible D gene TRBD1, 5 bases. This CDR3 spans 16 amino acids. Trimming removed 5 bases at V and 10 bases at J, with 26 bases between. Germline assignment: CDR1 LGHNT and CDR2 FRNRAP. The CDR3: CASGLSPKTGPGGAFF. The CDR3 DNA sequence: TGTGCTAGTGGTCTGTCCCCTAAAACAGGCCCCGGGGGAGCTTTCTTT.